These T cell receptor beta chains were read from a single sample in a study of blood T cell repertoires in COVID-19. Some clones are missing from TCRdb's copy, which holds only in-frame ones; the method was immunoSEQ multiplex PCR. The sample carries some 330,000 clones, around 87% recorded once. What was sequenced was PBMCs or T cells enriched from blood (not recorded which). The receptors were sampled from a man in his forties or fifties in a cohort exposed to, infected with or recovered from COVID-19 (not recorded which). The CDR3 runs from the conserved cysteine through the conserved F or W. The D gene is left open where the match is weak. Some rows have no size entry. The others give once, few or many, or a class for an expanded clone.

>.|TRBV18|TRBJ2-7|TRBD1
CASSPPGQGAYEQYF
TGTGCCAGCTCACCACCGGGACAGGGGGCCTACGAGCAGTACTTC
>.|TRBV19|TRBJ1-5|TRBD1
CASSRDRGQDQPQHF
TGTGCCAGTAGTAGGGACAGGGGGCAGGATCAGCCCCAGCATTTT
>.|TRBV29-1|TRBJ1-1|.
CSASSGSTEAFF
TGCAGCGCCTCTTCAGGGTCCACTGAAGCTTTCTTT
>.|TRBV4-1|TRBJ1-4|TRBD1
CASSQDFNRGFSEKLFF
TGCGCCAGCAGCCAAGATTTCAACAGGGGGTTCAGTGAAAAACTGTTTTTT
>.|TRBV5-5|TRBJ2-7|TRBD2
CASSLSLIAGGPWKEQYF
TGTGCCAGCAGCTTGTCTCTCATAGCGGGAGGGCCCTGGAAAGAGCAGTACTTC
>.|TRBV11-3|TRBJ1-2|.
CASSFAGGYGYTF
TGTGCCAGCAGCTTCGCCGGGGGCTATGGCTACACCTTC
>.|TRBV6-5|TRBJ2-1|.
CASRYTSRNEQFF
TGTGCCAGCAGATACACCTCCCGGAATGAGCAGTTCTTC
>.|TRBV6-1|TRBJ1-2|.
CASSEVVYGYTF
TGTGCCAGCAGTGAAGTCGTCTATGGCTACACCTTC
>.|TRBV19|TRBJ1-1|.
CASSPPGGTEAFF
TGTGCCAGTAGCCCTCCGGGGGGCACTGAAGCTTTCTTT
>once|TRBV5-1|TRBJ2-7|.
CASSLDRVVSYEQYF
TGCGCCAGCAGCTTGGACAGGGTGGTCAGCTACGAGCAGTACTTC
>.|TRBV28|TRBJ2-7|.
CASSRQVYEQYF
TGTGCCAGCAGTCGACAAGTCTACGAGCAGTACTTC
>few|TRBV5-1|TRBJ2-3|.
CASISGTSTDTQYF
TGCGCCAGCATATCCGGGACTAGCACAGATACGCAGTATTTT
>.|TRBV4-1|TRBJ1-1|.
CASSQMSAGRGGTEAFF
TGCGCCAGCAGCCAAATGTCGGCGGGCAGAGGTGGCACTGAAGCTTTCTTT
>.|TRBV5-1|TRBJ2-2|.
CASSSDLRVSGELFF
TGCGCCAGCAGCTCGGACCTCAGGGTCTCCGGGGAGCTGTTTTTT
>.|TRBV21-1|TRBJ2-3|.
CASSKPGREATSTDTQYF
TGTGCCAGCAGCAAACCTGGGCGGGAGGCTACTAGCACAGATACGCAGTATTTT
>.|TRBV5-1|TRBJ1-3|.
CASSSESGNTIYF
TGCGCCAGCAGCTCCGAGTCCGGAAACACCATATATTTT
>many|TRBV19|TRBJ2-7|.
CASSINQGRYEQYF
TGTGCCAGTAGTATAAACCAGGGCAGGTACGAGCAGTACTTC
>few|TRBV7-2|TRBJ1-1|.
CASSLLQGLNTEAFF
TGTGCCAGCAGCTTACTACAGGGACTGAACACTGAAGCTTTCTTT
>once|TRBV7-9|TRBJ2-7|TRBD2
CASTGAPSDLAGGGIREQYF
TGTGCCAGCACCGGCGCACCCTCTGACCTAGCGGGAGGAGGTATCCGCGAGCAGTACTTC
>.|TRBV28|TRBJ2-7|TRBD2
CASSRTSGISYEQYF
TGTGCCAGCAGTCGGACTAGCGGGATCTCCTACGAGCAGTACTTC
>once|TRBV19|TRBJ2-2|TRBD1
CASTNQGGPNTGELFF
TGTGCCAGTACCAATCAAGGGGGCCCGAACACCGGGGAGCTGTTTTTT
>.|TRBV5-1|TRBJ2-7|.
CASSFGLSYEQYF
TGCGCCAGCAGCTTTGGCCTCTCCTACGAGCAGTACTTC
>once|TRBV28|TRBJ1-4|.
CASSLLDSNEKLFF
TGTGCCAGCAGTCTTCTGGACAGTAATGAAAAACTGTTTTTT
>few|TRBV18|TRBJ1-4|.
CASSLDRTNEKLFF
TGTGCCAGCTCTCTTGACAGAACTAATGAAAAACTGTTTTTT
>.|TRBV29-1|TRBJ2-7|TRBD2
CSTLAGGSSYEQYF
TGCAGCACCTTAGCGGGAGGAAGCTCCTACGAGCAGTACTTC
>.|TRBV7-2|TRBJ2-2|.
CASSLGGHGNTGELFF
TGTGCCAGCAGCTTAGGCGGACACGGAAACACCGGGGAGCTGTTTTTT
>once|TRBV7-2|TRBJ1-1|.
CASSPHPRGNTEAFF
TGTGCCAGCAGCCCCCATCCCCGGGGGAACACTGAAGCTTTCTTT
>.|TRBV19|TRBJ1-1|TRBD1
CASSPHRGQAVNTEAFF
TGTGCCAGTAGTCCCCACAGAGGACAGGCCGTGAACACTGAAGCTTTCTTT
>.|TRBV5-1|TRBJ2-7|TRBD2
CASSPGSGRTSYEQYF
TGCGCCAGCAGCCCCGGTAGCGGGAGGACCTCCTACGAGCAGTACTTC
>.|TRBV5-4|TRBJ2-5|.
CASSKQDQETQYF
TGTGCCAGCAGCAAGCAAGATCAAGAGACCCAGTACTTC